The 11 T cell receptor beta chains below were found in one sample sequenced in a study of identical twins. TCRdb independently ran MiXCR on the 5' RACE reads; one entry per CDR3 protein. The sample has hundreds of thousands of distinct CDR3 sequences; roughly a quarter are singletons. The same sample was also studied in work on T cells expressing NK-cell markers.

What was sequenced was CD4+ T cells sorted from blood. The receptors stem from a woman younger than 30 in good health.

The V gene is TRBV20-1, the J gene TRBJ2-7; a weak D match, TRBD2 (6 bases). The germline V gene has CDR1 DFQATT and CDR2 SNEGSKA (reference sequence). The V end was cut by 3 bases, the J end by 6 bases, with 12 bases between. The CDR3 is 12 amino acids. CDR3 in amino acids: CSASALATEQYF. The CDR3, as DNA: TGCAGTGCTAGTGCACTAGCAACCGAGCAGTACTTC.

This clonotype was seen more than once but under ten times. This chain links TRBV5-1 with TRBJ2-2; D gene unclear. Germline-derived CDR1 and CDR2 are SGHRS and YFSETQ. The CDR3 has 16 residues. V was shortened by 0 bases and J by 4 bases, with 13 bases between the two germline ends. The CDR3: CASSLGSTHITGELFF. The CDR3 DNA follows: TGCGCCAGCAGCTTGGGCAGCACCCACATCACCGGGGAGCTGTTTTTT.

The chain couples TRBV12-3 or TRBV12-4 to TRBJ2-7; D might be TRBD1 or TRBD2, each matching 6 bases. The CDR3 loop spans 16 amino acids. The V and J ends lost 5 bases and 0 bases respectively, with 17 bases between them. The CDR3 region has the DNA TGTGCCAGCAGTCCCCGGGGGCGCCTAGGCTCCTACGAGCAGTACTTC. Protein: CASSPRGRLGSYEQYF.

This chain uses TRBV7-9 with TRBJ2-2, with D possibly matching TRBD1 (5 bases). Deletions cut 2 bases from V and 7 bases from J, with 11 bases between. The CDR3 contains 14 residues. Germline CDR1 SEHNR, CDR2 FQNEAQ (reference sequence). The DNA for the CDR3 is TGTGCCAGCAGCTTATTGGGGCCGGGCGGGGAGCTGTTTTTT. This gives the protein CASSLLGPGGELFF.

The chain carries TRBV5-1 and TRBJ2-1; D possibly matches TRBD1 or TRBD2 (5 bases each). The germline V gene has CDR1 SGHRS and CDR2 YFSETQ. The CDR3 runs 14 residues. Trimming took 0 bases from V and 10 from J, leaving 14 bases between them. CDR3 loop: CASSLDSHRDEQFF. Here the CDR3 DNA reads TGCGCCAGCAGCTTGGACTCTCACCGGGACGAGCAGTTCTTC.

This clonotype was detected only a few times. The chain is built from TRBV3-1 and TRBJ2-7, with a possible D match to TRBD1 (6 bases). Deletions cut 3 bases from V and 0 bases from J, with 9 bases between. This CDR3 comprises 14 residues. Germline CDR1 is LGHDT and CDR2 is YNNKEL (reference sequence). The CDR3 DNA is TGTGCCAGCAGCCAGAACAGGGTCTCCTACGAGCAGTACTTC. This gives the protein CASSQNRVSYEQYF.

The rearrangement joins TRBV6-5 to TRBJ1-2; D unclear. In germline, CDR1 is MNHEY, CDR2 SVGAGI. This CDR3 is 15 amino acids long. V was pared by 3 bases and J by 2 bases, with 13 bases between. Here the CDR3 DNA reads TGTGCCAGCAGTTATAGCGGTGGCCGAAACTATGGCTACACCTTC. Amino acid sequence: CASSYSGGRNYGYTF.

This sequence joins TRBV29-1 and TRBJ1-1; no reliable D call. Germline CDR1 is SQVTM and CDR2 is ANQGSEA. The V and J ends lost 6 bases and 5 bases respectively, with 13 bases between them. The length of the CDR3 is 12 residues. For the CDR3, the DNA is TGCAGCGTCCGCAGGCCGGGAACTGAAGCTTTCTTT. Its translation: CSVRRPGTEAFF.

The genes are TRBV5-1 and TRBJ1-2, with a weak D call TRBD1 (6 bases). This CDR3 region has 14 residues. The germline CDR1 and CDR2 sequences are SGHRS and YFSETQ. The ends were cut back, 4 bases at V and 4 bases at J, with 14 bases in the middle. In DNA form, the CDR3 reads TGCGCCAGCAGCACCCAGACAGGCACCTATGGCTACACCTTC. Translated, it gives CASSTQTGTYGYTF.

The CDR3 spells CASSLSPGRMNTEAFF. CDR3 bases: TGTGCCAGCAGCTTATCTCCGGGACGGATGAACACTGAAGCTTTCTTT. The chain employs TRBV7-9 and TRBJ1-1; perhaps TRBD1 as D (5 bases). This CDR3 spans 16 amino acids. The germline gives CDR1 SEHNR, CDR2 FQNEAQ (reference sequence). The V gene lost 2 bases and the J gene lost 0 bases, with 13 bases spanning the gap.

There are a few counts of this clonotype. The chain employs TRBV7-2 and TRBJ2-5; D may be TRBD1 or TRBD2 (5 bases each). The germline V gene encodes CDR1 SGHTA and CDR2 FQGNSA. V dropped 5 bases and J dropped 5 bases, with 12 bases sitting between them. This CDR3 contains 13 residues. This chain's CDR3 is CASSQRGAETQYF. Written as DNA, the CDR3 is TGTGCCAGCAGCCAGAGGGGCGCGGAGACCCAGTACTTC.